This T cell receptor beta chain appears in the sequencing data of a study of cytomegalovirus exposure and HLA in healthy donors. PCR used 60 Vbeta primers and 13 Jbeta primers. Using immunoSEQ multiplex PCR, the repertoire was profiled, and TCRdb retains in-frame clones only, with some absent. This table holds about 130,000 clones, over 60% found once. As to this clone: What it binds is unknown.

Regarding the study as a whole: The authors listed roughly 150 TCR beta chains as cytomegalovirus-associated. About 87% or about 30% of the time was how often most TCR beta V segments were productive, according to an earlier analysis. Reports indicated that the classifier achieved high specificity and sensitivity in diagnosing cytomegalovirus status. Most of the CMV-associated TCR beta chains (in a later analysis) appeared to be HLA-restricted.

The CDR3 has 16 residues. Germline CDR1 and CDR2: SNHLY and FYNNEI. V lost 0 bases and J lost 1, with 12 bases in between. This TCR derives from a man in his forties in good health and CMV-seronegative. Sequencing used PBMCs. This sequence joins TRBV2 and TRBJ1-2; no clear D. The DNA for the CDR3 is TGTGCCAGCAGTGAAGCGCTTCCGGGAAATAACTATGGCTACACCTTC. Residues: CASSEALPGNNYGYTF.